The present entry profiles one T cell receptor (beta chain) with its context. The data were obtained in a study of T-cell reconstitution after alpha-beta-depleted transplantation in children. With 7 bases removed from V and 1 base from J, the gap between germline ends came to 9 bases. The CDR3 has 13 residues. The germline gives CDR1 MNHEY, CDR2 SVGAGI. Molecular barcoding with unique molecular identifiers was used for the TCRbeta library. TCRdb processed the PCR reads anew with MiXCR; each CDR3 protein has one entry. The sample contains 200,000 to 250,000 distinct CDR3 sequences, under 9.5% of which appear only once.

The TCR was taken from a human donor who donated a stem cell graft to a child with acute lymphoblastic leukemia. Sequenced material: PBMCs from the stem cell graft donor, taken from the stem cell graft. This sequence joins TRBV6-5 and TRBJ2-3; D gene uncertain. The CDR3 region has the DNA TGTGCCAGCACGGCAGCCGGCACAGATACGCAGTATTTT. Translation gives CASTAAGTDTQYF.